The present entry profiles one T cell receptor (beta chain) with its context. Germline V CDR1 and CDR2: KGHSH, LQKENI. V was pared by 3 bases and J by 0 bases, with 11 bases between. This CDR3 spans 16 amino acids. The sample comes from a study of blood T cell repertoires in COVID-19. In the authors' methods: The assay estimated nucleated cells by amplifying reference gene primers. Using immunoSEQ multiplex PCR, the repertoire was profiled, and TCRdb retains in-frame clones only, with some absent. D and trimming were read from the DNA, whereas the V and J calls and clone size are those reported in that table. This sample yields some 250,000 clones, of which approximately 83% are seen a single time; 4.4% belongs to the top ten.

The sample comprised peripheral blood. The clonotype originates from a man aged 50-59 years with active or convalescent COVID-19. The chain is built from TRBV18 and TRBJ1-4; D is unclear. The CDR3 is CASSPFSPATNEKLFF. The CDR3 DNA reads TGTGCCAGCTCACCGTTTAGCCCGGCAACTAATGAAAAACTGTTTTTT.